This T cell receptor beta chain was identified in a study of blood T cell repertoires in COVID-19. About the research overall: Sites in the United States, Italy and Spain provided acute and convalescent COVID-19 samples.

Original handling: Nucleated cell counts were estimated from reference gene primer amplification. This table comes from immunoSEQ multiplex PCR, and its TCRdb copy is limited to in-frame clones, with some not included. V, J and clone size are taken as reported in that table, and D and trimming were inferred from the DNA itself. Of around 100,000 clones in the sample, approximately 90% were seen once. CDR1 is SGHRS, CDR2 YFSETQ, per germline. The CDR3 is 18 amino acids. V lost 0 bases to trimming and J lost 2 bases; unmatched junction nucleotides: 8. The rearrangement joins TRBV5-1 to TRBJ2-6; 7 positions agree with TRBD1. The sequencing sample was made of peripheral blood. The sequence came from a man aged 50 or older with acute or convalescent COVID-19. The CDR3 DNA reads as TGCGCCAGCAGCTTGGGCCAACAGGGGACCACTGGGGCCAACGTCCTGACTTTC. It codes for CASSLGQQGTTGANVLTF.